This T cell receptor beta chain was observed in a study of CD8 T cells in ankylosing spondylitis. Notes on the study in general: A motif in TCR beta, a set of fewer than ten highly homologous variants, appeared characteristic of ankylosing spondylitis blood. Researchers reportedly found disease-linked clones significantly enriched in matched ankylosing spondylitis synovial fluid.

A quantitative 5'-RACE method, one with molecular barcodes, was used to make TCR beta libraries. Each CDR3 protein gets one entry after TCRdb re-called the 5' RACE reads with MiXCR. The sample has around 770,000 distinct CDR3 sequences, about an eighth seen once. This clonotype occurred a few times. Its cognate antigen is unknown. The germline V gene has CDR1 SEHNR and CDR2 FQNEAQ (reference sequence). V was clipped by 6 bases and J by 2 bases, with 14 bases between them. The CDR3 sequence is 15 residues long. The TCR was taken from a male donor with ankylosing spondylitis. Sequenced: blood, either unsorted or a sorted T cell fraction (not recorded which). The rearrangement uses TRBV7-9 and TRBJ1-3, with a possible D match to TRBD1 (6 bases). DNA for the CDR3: TGTGCCAGCAGTCTTCGGGGGGCTCCTGGAAACACCATATATTTT. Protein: CASSLRGAPGNTIYF.